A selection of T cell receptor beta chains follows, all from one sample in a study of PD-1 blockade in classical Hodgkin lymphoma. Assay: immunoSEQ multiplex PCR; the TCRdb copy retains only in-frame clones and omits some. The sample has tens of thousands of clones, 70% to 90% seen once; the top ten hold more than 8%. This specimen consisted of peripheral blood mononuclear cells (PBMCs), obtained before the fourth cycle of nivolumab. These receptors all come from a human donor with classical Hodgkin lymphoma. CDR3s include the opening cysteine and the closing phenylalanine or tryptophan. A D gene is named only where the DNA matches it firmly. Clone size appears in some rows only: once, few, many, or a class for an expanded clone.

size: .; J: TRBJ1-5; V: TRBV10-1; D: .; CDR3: CASSPMNNNQPQHF; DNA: TGCGCCAGCAGCCCAATGAATAACAATCAGCCCCAGCATTTT
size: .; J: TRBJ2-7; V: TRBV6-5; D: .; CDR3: CASRLTGTGYYEQYF; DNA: TGTGCCAGCAGGCTCACCGGGACGGGATACTACGAGCAGTACTTC
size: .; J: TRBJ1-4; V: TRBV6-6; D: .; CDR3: CASTTPWRFEKLFF; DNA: TGTGCCAGCACCACTCCTTGGAGGTTTGAAAAACTGTTTTTT
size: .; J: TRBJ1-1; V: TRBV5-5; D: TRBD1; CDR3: CASRTGLPMNTEAFF; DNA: TGTGCCAGCAGGACAGGGTTACCCATGAACACTGAAGCTTTCTTT
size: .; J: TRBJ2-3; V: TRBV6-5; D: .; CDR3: CASRTGWGSTQYF; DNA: TGTGCCAGCAGGACCGGTTGGGGTAGTACGCAGTATTTT
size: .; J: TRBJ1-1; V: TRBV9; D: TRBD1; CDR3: CASSRTGGNTEAFF; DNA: TGTGCCAGCAGCAGGACAGGGGGGAACACTGAAGCTTTCTTT
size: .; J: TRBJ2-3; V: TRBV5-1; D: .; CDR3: CASSLGAGDTQYF; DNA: TGCGCCAGCAGCTTAGGGGCCGGGGATACGCAGTATTTT
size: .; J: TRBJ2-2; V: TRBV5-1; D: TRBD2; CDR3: CASSSGARNGELFF; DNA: TGCGCCAGCAGTAGCGGGGCCAGGAACGGGGAGCTGTTTTTT
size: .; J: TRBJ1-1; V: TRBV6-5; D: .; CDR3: CASSRMNTEAFF; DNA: TGTGCCAGCAGCCGGATGAACACTGAAGCTTTCTTT
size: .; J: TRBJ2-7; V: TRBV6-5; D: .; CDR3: CASSYTQPGRTYEQYF; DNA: TGTGCCAGCAGTTACACACAACCGGGACGCACCTACGAGCAGTACTTC
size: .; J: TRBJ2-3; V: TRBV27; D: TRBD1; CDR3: CASSFGQGPGDTQYF; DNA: TGTGCCAGCAGTTTTGGACAGGGCCCCGGGGATACGCAGTATTTT
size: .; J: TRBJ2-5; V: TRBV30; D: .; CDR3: CAWSVGDKETQYF; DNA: TGTGCCTGGAGTGTAGGGGACAAAGAGACCCAGTACTTC
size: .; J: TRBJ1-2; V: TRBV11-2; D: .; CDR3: CAADAGVNYGYTF; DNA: TGTGCTGCCGATGCGGGGGTGAACTATGGCTACACCTTC
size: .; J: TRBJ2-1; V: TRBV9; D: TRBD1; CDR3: CASSASRGTGFVLVF; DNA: TGTGCCAGCAGCGCTTCCCGTGGGACAGGGTTTGTTTTAGTCTTC
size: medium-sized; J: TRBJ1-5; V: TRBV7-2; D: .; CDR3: CASSLDNRAGNNQPQHF; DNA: TGTGCCAGCAGCTTAGATAACAGGGCGGGGAACAATCAGCCCCAGCATTTT
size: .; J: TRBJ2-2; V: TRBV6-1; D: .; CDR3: CASRSGTLFSGELFF; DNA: TGTGCCAGCAGGTCCGGGACCTTATTCAGCGGGGAGCTGTTTTTT
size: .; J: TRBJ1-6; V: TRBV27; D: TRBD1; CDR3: CASSLFPWDSESPLHF; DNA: TGTGCCAGCAGTTTATTCCCTTGGGACAGTGAATCACCCCTCCACTTT
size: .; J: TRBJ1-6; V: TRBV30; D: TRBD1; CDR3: CAWSVDRVDSPLHF; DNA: TGTGCCTGGAGTGTGGACAGGGTTGATTCACCCCTCCACTTT
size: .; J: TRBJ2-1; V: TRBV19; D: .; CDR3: CASRGPYNEQFF; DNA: TGTGCCAGTAGGGGACCTTACAATGAGCAGTTCTTC
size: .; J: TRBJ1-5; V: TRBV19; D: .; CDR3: CASSKRTDNSNQPQHF; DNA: TGTGCCAGTAGTAAGAGGACGGACAATAGCAATCAGCCCCAGCATTTT
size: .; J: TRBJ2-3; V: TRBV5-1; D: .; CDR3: CASSLGPGDTQYF; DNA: TGCGCCAGCAGCTTAGGCCCCGGGGATACGCAGTATTTT
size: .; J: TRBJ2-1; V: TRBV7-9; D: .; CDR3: CASSLVRMSSYNEQFF; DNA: TGTGCCAGCAGCTTAGTACGCATGTCCTCCTACAATGAGCAGTTCTTC
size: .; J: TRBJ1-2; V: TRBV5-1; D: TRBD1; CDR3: CASSSGQVFNYGYTF; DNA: TGCGCCAGCAGCTCGGGACAGGTTTTTAACTATGGCTACACCTTC
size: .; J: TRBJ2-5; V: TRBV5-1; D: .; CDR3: CASSLGYGAAQETQYF; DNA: TGCGCCAGCAGCTTGGGTTACGGGGCAGCTCAAGAGACCCAGTACTTC
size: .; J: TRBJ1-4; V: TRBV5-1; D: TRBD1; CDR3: CASKTGAATNEKLFF; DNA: TGCGCCAGCAAGACAGGGGCGGCAACTAATGAAAAACTGTTTTTT
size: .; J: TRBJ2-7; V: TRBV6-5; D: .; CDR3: CASSRQVQNEQYF; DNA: TGTGCCAGCAGCCGACAGGTTCAGAACGAGCAGTACTTC
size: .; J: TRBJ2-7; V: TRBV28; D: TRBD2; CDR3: CASSSLAGDLSYEQYF; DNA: TGTGCCAGCAGTTCCCTAGCGGGGGACCTCTCCTACGAGCAGTACTTC
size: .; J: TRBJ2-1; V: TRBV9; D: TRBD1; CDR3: CASSVKGQGAYNEQFF; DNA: TGTGCCAGCAGCGTAAAGGGACAGGGTGCCTACAATGAGCAGTTCTTC
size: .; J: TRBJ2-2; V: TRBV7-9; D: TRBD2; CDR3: CASSLETPRGAGELFF; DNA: TGTGCCAGCAGCTTAGAGACTCCGCGGGGGGCCGGGGAGCTGTTTTTT
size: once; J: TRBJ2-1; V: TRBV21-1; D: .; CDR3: CASRAGTGYNEQFF; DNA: TGTGCCAGCAGGGCCGGGACAGGTTACAATGAGCAGTTCTTC
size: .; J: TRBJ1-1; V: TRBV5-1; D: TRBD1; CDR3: CASSSTGGRGTEAFF; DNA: TGCGCCAGCAGCTCCACAGGGGGCCGAGGCACTGAAGCTTTCTTT
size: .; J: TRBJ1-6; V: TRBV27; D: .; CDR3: CASSLMGDSPLHF; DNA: TGTGCCAGCAGCCTTATGGGAGATTCACCCCTCCACTTT
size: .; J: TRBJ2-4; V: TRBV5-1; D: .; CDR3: CASSSNGGWGNIQYF; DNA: TGCGCCAGCAGCTCCAACGGGGGCTGGGGAAACATTCAGTACTTC
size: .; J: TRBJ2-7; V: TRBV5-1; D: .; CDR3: CASMPAPQQVYSYEQYF; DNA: TGCGCCAGCATGCCCGCACCCCAACAGGTCTACTCCTACGAGCAGTACTTC
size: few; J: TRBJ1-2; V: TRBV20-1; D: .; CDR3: CGGRRNYGYTF; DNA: TGCGGAGGGCGGCGTAACTATGGCTACACCTTC
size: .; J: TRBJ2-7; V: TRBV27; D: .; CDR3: CASSLSPGFSYEQYF; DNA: TGTGCCAGCAGTTTATCACCAGGGTTCAGCTACGAGCAGTACTTC
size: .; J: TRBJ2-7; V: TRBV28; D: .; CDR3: CASSFGPSSYEQYF; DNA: TGTGCCAGCAGTTTTGGGCCTAGCTCCTACGAGCAGTACTTC
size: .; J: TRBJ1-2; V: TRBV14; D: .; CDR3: CASSPGISGRATGGYTF; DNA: TGTGCCAGCAGTCCAGGTATATCGGGACGGGCGACGGGTGGCTACACCTTC
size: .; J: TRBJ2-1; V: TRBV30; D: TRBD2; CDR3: CAWSSPITSGGVRTYNEQFF; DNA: TGTGCCTGGAGTAGTCCAATTACTAGCGGGGGGGTCCGGACCTACAATGAGCAGTTCTTC
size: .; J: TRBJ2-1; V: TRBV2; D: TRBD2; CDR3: CARAGTSGLGEQFF; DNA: TGTGCCAGGGCCGGGACTAGCGGCCTCGGAGAGCAGTTCTTC